This section outlines one T cell receptor beta chain sequence together with its context. The source of the sample is a study of blood T cell repertoires in COVID-19. Study background: The samples span acute and convalescent COVID-19 from the United States, Italy and Spain. PBMCs, B-cell-depleted T cells, or T cells provided the cDNA or gDNA that made up the material.

The CDR3 contains 13 residues. Germline-derived CDR1 and CDR2 are SGHTA and FQGTGA. V dropped 5 bases and J dropped 4; count of bases not matched to a gene: 2. In the source study's methods: Scientists estimated how many nucleated cells there were by amplifying reference gene primers. TCRdb keeps only in-frame clones here, not all; method: immunoSEQ multiplex PCR. V, J and clone size reflect that table, while D and trimming were determined from the DNA. The table records over 120,000 clones, roughly 84% of them present only once. The clonotype comes from a human donor with acute or convalescent COVID-19. The donor label of this sample is uncertain. The chain couples TRBV7-3 to TRBJ2-1, with TRBD1 matching 7 bases. Sequencing used peripheral blood. The CDR3 DNA reads as TGTGCCAGCAGCCGGGACAGTTACAATGAGCAGTTCTTC. Its translation: CASSRDSYNEQFF.